This T cell receptor beta chain was retrieved from a study of cytomegalovirus exposure and HLA in healthy donors. Overall study results and limits: The classifier was said to identify cytomegalovirus status with high specificity and sensitivity.

The PCR had 60 Vbeta and 13 Jbeta primers. Original processing notes: The authors later counted some 76 million unique TCR beta chains, some 10 million of them shared. Assay: immunoSEQ multiplex PCR; the TCRdb copy retains only in-frame clones and omits some. V, J and clone size are those of that table, while D and trimming were read from the DNA. The sample lists about 190,000 clones; about four fifths were seen once. CDR1 MRHNA and CDR2 SNTAGT come from the germline V gene. The J segment lost 8 bases and the V segment lost 6 bases, leaving 13 bases of the junction unmatched. This CDR3 has 15 residues. Although they were nominally healthy when sampled, donors likely had unrecorded immune exposures. On this clone itself: Its antigen is currently unknown.

The chain links TRBV6-4 to TRBJ2-1; TRBD2 agrees at 7 bases. Material for sequencing was PBMCs. This clonotype was sampled from a woman aged 35 to 49 in good health and CMV-seronegative. The CDR3 DNA follows: TGTGCCAGCAGCCCGGAGGGAGGGCCCGTTTATGAGCAGTTCTTC. The encoded protein is CASSPEGGPVYEQFF.